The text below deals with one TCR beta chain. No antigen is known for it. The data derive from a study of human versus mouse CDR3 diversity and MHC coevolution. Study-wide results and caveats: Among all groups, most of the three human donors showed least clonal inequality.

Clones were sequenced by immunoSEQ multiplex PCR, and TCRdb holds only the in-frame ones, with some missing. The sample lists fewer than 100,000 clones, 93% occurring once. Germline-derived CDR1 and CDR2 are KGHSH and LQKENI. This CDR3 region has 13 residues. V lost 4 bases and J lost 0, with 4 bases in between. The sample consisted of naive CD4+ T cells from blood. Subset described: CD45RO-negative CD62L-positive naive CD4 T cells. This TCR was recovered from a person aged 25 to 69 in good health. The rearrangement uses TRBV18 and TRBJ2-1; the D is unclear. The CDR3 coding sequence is TGTGCCAGCTCACTCAGCTCCTACAATGAGCAGTTCTTC. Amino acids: CASSLSSYNEQFF. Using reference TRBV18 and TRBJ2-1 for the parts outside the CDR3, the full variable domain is NAGVMQNPRHLVRRRGQEARLRCSPMKGHSHVYWYRQLPEEGLKFMVYLQKENIIDESGMPKERFSAEFPKEGPSILRIQQVVRGDSAAYFCASSLSSYNEQFFGPGTRLTVL.